This T cell receptor beta chain emerged from a study of blood T cell repertoires in COVID-19. Study background: Sites in the United States, Italy and Spain provided acute and convalescent COVID-19 samples.

Original analysis: Nucleated cell counts were estimated from reference gene primer amplification. Using immunoSEQ multiplex PCR, the repertoire was profiled, and TCRdb retains in-frame clones only, with some absent. That table supplies the V and J calls and clone size; D and trimming were determined from the DNA. The repertoire holds some 180,000 clones, around 80% seen once, with around a fifth in the top ten. Specimen: peripheral blood. This clonotype originated in a woman in her 70s who had recovered from COVID-19.

As DNA, the CDR3 is TGTGCCAGCAGCTTAGGACGGGGGTGGGACACTGAAGCTTTCTTT. Its translation: CASSLGRGWDTEAFF. The chain is built from TRBV11-2 and TRBJ1-1, with D possibly TRBD1 on 5 matching bases. CDR3 size: 15 residues. The V and J ends lost 1 base and 3 bases respectively, with 12 bases between them. Looked up from germline, CDR1 is SGHAT and CDR2 is FQNNGV.